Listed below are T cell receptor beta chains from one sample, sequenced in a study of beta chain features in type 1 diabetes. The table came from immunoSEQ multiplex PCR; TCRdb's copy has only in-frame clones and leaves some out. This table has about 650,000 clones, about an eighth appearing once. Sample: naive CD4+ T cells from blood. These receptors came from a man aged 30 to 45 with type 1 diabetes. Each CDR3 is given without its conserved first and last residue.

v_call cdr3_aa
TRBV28 ASSLGRGSQGEQY
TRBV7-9 ASRGPGLAGGRTDTQY
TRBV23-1 ASSQSKSGQGDNQPQH
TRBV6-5 ASSYDPNQPQH
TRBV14 ASSLGRHSYEQY
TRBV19 ASSIEQGKGYT
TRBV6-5 ASSPASEGKNIQY
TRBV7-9 ASTQRGAMNTEAF
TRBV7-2 ASSSSAGTGDNQPQH
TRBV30 AWSVNGDSYEQY
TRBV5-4 ASRTANYGYT
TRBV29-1 SVLDLTNYGYT
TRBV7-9 ASSLRSGYT
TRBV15 ATQLGSGSSATQY
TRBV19 ASTPRASYNEQF
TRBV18 ASSPEDKHQPQH
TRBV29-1 SVVGGNTEAF
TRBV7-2 ASSLASGSREQY
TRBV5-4 ASSLRTGIYYEQY
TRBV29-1 SVDGQDSYGYT
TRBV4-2 ASSQGFGENTEAF
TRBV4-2 ASSSLAGGMVGTLYEQY
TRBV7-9 ASSLASSGEGNEQF
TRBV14 ASSQVVGSPFEQY
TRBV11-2 ASSPGQGYEQY
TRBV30 AWSRTGPTDTQY
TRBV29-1 SANDRDRGYTEAF
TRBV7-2 ASTSTGNQETQY
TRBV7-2 ASSRDREYEQY
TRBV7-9 ASSERQGPPTNEKLF
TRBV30 AWGPRGSLTGEQY
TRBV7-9 ASSTNQKLAGWYEQY
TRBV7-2 ASSLGYWATNEKLF
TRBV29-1 SVLSDYYGYT
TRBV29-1 SVHAGTETQY
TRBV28 ASSRRDDYEQY
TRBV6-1 ASSEMWSSNYGYT
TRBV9 ASSVDREETQY
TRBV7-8 ASNRDRAYNEQF
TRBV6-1 ASSEHPSGVTDTQY
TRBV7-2 ASSIPPGVTEAF
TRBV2 ASSDGSLYGYT
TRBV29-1 SVWDREGGSQPQH
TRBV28 ASRPQGNGSPLH
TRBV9 ASSVAANQPQH
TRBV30 AWSQIGQSGTQY
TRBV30 AWSRGSYGYT
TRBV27 ASGNRGTNYGYT
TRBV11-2 ASSFQRGNEQF
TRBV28 ASGRAFNEKLF
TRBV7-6 ASSLQVGETQY
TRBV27 ASSLGMKGSSYNSPLH
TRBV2 ASSQGPETQY
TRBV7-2 ASTSRQQNTEAF
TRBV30 AWRGLSDQPQH
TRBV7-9 ASSPLSGGAGSYEQY
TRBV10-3 AISFTPGQGTDTQY
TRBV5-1 ASSLGSPNYEQY